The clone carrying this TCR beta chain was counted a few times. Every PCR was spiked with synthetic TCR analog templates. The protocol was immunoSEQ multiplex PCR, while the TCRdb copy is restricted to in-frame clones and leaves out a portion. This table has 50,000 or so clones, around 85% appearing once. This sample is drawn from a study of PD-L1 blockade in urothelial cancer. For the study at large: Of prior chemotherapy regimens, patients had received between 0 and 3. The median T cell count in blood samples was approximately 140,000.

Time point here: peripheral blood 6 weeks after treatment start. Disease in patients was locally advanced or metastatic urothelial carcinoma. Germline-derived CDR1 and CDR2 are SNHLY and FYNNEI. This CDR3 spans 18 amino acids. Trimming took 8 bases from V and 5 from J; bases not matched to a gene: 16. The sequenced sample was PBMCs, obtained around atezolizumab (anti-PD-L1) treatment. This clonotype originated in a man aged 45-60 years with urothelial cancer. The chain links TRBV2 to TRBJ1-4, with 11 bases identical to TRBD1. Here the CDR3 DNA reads TGTGCCAGCTCCGAATGGGGGGGACAGGGGGGAAGGAATGAAAAACTGTTTTTT. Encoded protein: CASSEWGGQGGRNEKLFF.